This T cell receptor (beta chain) was identified in a study of glioma-infiltrating T cells after dendritic cell vaccination. Findings and limits, study-wide: TCR clonality showed no direct relationship with survival. Few patients contributed both blood and tumor specimens.

Notes on this clone: Antigen: not known.

Libraries were prepared by immunoSEQ multiplex PCR; TCRdb keeps only in-frame clonotypes and omits some of them. The sample has around 90,000 clones; around 80% are singletons. CDR3 length: 14 amino acids. Fresh-frozen tumor tissue and more than two years of survival data were available for all. The origin of this receptor is a human donor with glioblastoma. The sample in question was blood, obtained before dendritic cell vaccination. The chain uses TRBV21-1 and TRBJ1-2; no check of the table's D call, TRBD1, against the DNA was made. TRBV21-1 constitutes a pseudogene. The DNA for the CDR3 is TGTGCCAGCAGCAAGGCGACAGCCGGATATGGCTACACCTTC. It specifies CASSKATAGYGYTF.